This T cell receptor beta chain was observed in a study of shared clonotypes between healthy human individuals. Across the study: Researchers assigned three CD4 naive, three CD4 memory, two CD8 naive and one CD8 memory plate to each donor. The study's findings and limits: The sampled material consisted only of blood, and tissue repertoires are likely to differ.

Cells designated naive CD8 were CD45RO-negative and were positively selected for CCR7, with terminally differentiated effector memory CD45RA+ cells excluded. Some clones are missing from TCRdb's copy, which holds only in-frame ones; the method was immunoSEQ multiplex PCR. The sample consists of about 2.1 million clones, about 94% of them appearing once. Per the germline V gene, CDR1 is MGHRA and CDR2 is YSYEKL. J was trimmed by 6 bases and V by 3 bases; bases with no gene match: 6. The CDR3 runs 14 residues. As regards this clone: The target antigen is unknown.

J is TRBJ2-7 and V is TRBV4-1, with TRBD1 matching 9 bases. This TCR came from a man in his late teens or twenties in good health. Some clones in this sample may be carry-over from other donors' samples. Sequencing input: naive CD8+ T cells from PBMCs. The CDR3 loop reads CASSQDRGGGEQYF. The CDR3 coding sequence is TGCGCCAGCAGCCAGGACAGGGGCGGTGGCGAGCAGTACTTC.